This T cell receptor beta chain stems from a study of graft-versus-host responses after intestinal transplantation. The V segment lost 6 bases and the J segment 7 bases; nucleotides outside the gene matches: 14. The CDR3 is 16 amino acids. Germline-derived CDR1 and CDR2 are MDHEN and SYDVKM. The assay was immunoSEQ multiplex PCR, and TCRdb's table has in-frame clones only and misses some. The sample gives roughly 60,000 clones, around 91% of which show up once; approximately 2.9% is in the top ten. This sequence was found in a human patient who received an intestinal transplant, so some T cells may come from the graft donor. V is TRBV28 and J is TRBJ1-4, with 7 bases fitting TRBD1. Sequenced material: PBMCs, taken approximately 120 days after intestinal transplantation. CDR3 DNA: TGTGCCAGCAGAAAAGCAGGGGGGCGCAGTACTGAAAAACTGTTTTTT. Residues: CASRKAGGRSTEKLFF.